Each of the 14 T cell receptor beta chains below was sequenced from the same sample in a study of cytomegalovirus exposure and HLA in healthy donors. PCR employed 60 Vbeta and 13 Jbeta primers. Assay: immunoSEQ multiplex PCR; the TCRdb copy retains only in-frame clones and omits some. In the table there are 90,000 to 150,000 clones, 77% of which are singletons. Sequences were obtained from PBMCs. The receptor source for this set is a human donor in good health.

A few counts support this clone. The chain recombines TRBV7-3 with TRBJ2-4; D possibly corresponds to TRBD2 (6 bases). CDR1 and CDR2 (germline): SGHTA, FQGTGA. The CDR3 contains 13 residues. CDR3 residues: CEGTPSQKNIQYF. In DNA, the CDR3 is TGTGAGGGGACTCCCTCCCAAAAAAACATTCAGTACTTC. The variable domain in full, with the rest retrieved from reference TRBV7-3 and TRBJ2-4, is GAGVSQTPSNKVTEKGKYVELRCDPISGHTALYWYRQSLGQGPEFLIYFQGTGAADDSGLPNDRFFAVRPEGSVSTLKIQRTERGDSAVYLCEGTPSQKNIQYFGAGTRLSVL.

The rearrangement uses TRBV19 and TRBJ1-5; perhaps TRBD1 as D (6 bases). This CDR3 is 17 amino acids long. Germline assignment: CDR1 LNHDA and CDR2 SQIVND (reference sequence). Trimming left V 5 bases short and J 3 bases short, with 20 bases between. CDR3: CASSAGAGGRTNQPQHF. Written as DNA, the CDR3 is TGTGCCAGTAGTGCGGGGGCCGGGGGGCGGACCAATCAGCCCCAGCATTTT.

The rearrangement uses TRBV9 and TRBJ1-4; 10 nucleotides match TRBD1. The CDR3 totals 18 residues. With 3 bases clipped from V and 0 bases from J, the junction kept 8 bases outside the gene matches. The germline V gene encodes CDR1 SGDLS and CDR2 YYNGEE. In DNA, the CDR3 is TGTGCCAGCAGCGCGAGACAGGGGGCAATGTCAACTAATGAAAAACTGTTTTTT. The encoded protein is CASSARQGAMSTNEKLFF.

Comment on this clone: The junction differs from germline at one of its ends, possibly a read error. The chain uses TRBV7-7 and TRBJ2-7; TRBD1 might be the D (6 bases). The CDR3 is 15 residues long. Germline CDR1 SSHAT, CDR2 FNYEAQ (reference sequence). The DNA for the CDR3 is TGTGCTAGCAGCGCCCACGAAGGACAGATCTACGAGCAGTACTTC. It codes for CASSAHEGQIYEQYF. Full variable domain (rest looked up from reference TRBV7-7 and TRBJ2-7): GAGVSQSPRYKVTKRGQDVTLRCDPISSHATLYWYQQALGQGPEFLTYFNYEAQPDKSGLPSDRFSAERPEGSISTLTIQRTEQRDSAMYRCASSAHEGQIYEQYFGPGTRLTVT.

CDR3 nucleotide sequence: TGTGCCAGTAGTGCGAGCTACGAGCAGTACTTC. Its translation is CASSASYEQYF. The chain has TRBV19 and TRBJ2-7; D is unclear. Trimming removed 5 bases from V and 3 bases from J, with 5 bases in between. The CDR3 runs 11 residues. Germline CDR1 reads LNHDA; CDR2 reads SQIVND (reference sequence). Filled out from reference TRBV19 and TRBJ2-7, the complete variable domain reads DGGITQSPKYLFRKEGQNVTLSCEQNLNHDAMYWYRQDPGQGLRLIYYSQIVNDFQKGDIAEGYSVSREKKESFPLTVTSAQKNPTAFYLCASSASYEQYFGPGTRLTVT.

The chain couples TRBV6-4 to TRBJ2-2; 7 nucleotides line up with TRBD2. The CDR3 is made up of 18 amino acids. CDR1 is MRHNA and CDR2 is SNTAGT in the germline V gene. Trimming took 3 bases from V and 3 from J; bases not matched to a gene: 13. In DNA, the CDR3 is TGTGCCAGCAGTGAGAGAGGATGGGGCGGGAGTTACACCGGGGAGCTGTTTTTT. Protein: CASSERGWGGSYTGELFF.

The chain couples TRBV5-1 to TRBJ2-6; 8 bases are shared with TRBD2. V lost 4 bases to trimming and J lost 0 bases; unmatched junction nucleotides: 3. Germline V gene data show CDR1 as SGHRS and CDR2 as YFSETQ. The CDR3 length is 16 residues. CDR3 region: CASSPRGGSGANVLTF. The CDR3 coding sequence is TGCGCCAGCAGCCCCCGGGGGGGCTCTGGGGCCAACGTCCTGACTTTC.

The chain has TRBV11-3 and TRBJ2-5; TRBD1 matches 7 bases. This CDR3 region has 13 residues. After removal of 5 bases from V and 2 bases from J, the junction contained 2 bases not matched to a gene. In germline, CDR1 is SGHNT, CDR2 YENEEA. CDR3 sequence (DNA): TGTGCCAGCAGCAGGGGACAGCAAGAGACCCAGTACTTC. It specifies CASSRGQQETQYF.

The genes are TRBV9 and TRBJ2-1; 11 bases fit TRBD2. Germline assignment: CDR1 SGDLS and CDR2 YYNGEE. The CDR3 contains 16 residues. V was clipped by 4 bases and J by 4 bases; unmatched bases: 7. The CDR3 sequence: CASSPRLAGLYNEQFF. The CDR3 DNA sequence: TGTGCCAGCAGCCCCCGACTAGCGGGATTGTACAATGAGCAGTTCTTC.

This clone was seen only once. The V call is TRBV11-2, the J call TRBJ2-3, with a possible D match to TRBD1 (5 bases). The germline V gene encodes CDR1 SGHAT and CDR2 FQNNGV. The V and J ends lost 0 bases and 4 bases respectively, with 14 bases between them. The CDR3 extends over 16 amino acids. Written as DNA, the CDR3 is TGTGCCAGCAGCTTAGAGGTTGGCCAGGGTGCAGATACGCAGTATTTT. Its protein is CASSLEVGQGADTQYF.

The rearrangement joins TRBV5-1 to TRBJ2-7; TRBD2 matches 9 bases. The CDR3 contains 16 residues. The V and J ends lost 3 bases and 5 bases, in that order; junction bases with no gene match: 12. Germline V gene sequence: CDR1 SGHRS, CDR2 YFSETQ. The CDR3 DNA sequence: TGCGCCAGCAGCTCGGCTAGCGGGACCTCCGGGCACGAGCAGTACTTC. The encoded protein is CASSSASGTSGHEQYF.

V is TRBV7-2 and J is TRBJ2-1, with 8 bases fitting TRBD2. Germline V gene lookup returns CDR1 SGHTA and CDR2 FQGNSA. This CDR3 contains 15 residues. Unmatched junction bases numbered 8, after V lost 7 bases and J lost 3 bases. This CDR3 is CASIQRGGRYNEQFF. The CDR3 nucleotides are TGTGCCAGCATCCAACGGGGGGGACGCTACAATGAGCAGTTCTTC.

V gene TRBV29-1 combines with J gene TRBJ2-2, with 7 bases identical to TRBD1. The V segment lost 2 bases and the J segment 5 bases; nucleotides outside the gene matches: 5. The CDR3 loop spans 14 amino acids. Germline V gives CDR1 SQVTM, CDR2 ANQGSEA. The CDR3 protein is CSVEPRQGTGELFF. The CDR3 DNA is TGCAGCGTTGAACCGCGACAGGGAACCGGGGAGCTGTTTTTT.

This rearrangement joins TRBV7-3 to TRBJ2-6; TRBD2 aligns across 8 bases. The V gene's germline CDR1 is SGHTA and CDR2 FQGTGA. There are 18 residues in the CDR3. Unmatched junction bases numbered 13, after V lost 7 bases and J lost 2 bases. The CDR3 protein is CASKISGGDGTGANVLTF. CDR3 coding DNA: TGTGCCAGCAAGATCTCGGGAGGGGATGGCACTGGGGCCAACGTCCTGACTTTC. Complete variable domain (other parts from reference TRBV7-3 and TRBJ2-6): GAGVSQTPSNKVTEKGKYVELRCDPISGHTALYWYRQSLGQGPEFLIYFQGTGAADDSGLPNDRFFAVRPEGSVSTLKIQRTERGDSAVYLCASKISGGDGTGANVLTFGAGSRLTVL.